Listed here is a single T cell receptor beta chain. As yet, its antigen is unknown. A multiplex PCR was run with 60 Vbeta primers and 13 Jbeta primers. Per the study methods: Around 10 million of the roughly 80 million unique TCR beta chains counted in a later analysis were shared. Clones were sequenced by immunoSEQ multiplex PCR, and TCRdb holds only the in-frame ones, with some missing. Clonal size and the V and J genes are those of that table, whereas D and trimming came from the DNA. The table has around 140,000 clones, around four fifths seen once. The sample comes from a study of cytomegalovirus exposure and HLA in healthy donors. General observations from the study: Cytomegalovirus status, reportedly, was diagnosed with high specificity and sensitivity by the classifier. As immune exposure information, only CMV serostatus was available. Data from an earlier analysis indicated that most TCR beta V segments were productive either about 87% or about 30% of the time.

Trimming took 2 bases from V and 2 from J, leaving 11 bases between them. CDR1 SGHRS and CDR2 YFSETQ come from the germline V gene. This CDR3 is built from 16 residues. The rearrangement links TRBV5-1 to TRBJ2-6; D possibly corresponds to TRBD1 (6 bases). This sequence originates from a man aged 35 to 55 in good health and CMV-seronegative. The sequenced material came from PBMCs. In DNA, the CDR3 is TGCGCCAGCAGCTTCCTGACAGGCACTGGGGCCAACGTCCTGACTTTC. As protein: CASSFLTGTGANVLTF.